In its sample, the clone carrying this T cell receptor beta chain was seen a few times. The antigen remains unidentified. The hyperthyroidism patients, aged 18 to 65, had been newly diagnosed, with under 2 months' duration. Reliance was placed on clinical symptoms, serum thyroxine, TRAb, thyroid ultrasound and orbital computed tomography for diagnosis. This sample was taken from a study of Graves' ophthalmopathy and Graves' hyperthyroidism. Study conclusions and caveats: Stable hyperthyroidism and ophthalmopathy were told apart by a 13-signature model, which achieved about 90% sensitivity and more than 75% specificity.

The study amplified TCR beta CDR3 regions using RNA transcripts. HTBI primers were used in a first-round RT-PCR, which preceded a second-round multiplex PCR. TCRdb used MiXCR to reprocess the multiplex PCR reads, holding one entry per CDR3 protein. The table has around 1,000,000 distinct CDR3 sequences, about two fifths seen once. The sequenced material came from peripheral blood or thyroid tissue (not recorded which). The receptor's source is an adult man with Graves' hyperthyroidism.

CDR3 in DNA: TGCAGTGCTAGAGATATCAAATTCTCTGGAAACACCATATATTTT. Amino acid sequence: CSARDIKFSGNTIYF. The chain employs TRBV20-1 and TRBJ1-3; the D is unclear. CDR1 DFQATT and CDR2 SNEGSKA come from the germline V gene (reference sequence). V gave up 0 bases and J gave up 0 bases, with 9 bases separating them. This CDR3 is 15 amino acids long.